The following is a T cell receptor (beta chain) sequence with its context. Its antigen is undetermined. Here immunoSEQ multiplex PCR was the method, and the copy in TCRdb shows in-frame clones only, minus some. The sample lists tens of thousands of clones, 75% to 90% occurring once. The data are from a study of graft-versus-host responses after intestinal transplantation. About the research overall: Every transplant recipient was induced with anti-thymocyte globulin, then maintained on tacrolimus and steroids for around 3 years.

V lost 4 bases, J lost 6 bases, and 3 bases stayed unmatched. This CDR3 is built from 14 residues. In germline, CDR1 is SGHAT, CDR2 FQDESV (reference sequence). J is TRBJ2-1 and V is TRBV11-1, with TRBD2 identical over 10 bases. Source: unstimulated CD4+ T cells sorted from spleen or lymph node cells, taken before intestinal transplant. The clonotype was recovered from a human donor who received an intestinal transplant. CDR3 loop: CASSWGLASNEQFF. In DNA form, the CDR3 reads TGTGCCAGCAGCTGGGGACTAGCGAGCAATGAGCAGTTCTTC. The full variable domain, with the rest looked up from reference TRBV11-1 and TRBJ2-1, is EAEVAQSPRYKITEKSQAVAFWCDPISGHATLYWYRQILGQGPELLVQFQDESVVDDSQLPKDRFSAERLKGVDSTLKIQPAELGDSAMYLCASSWGLASNEQFFGPGTRLTVL.